Each of the 11 T cell receptor beta chains below was sequenced from the same sample in a study of beta chain features in type 1 diabetes. Investigators reverse transcribed all isolated RNA, so they sequenced expressed TCRB transcripts. Repertoires were generated with immunoSEQ multiplex PCR, while TCRdb's copy carries only in-frame clones and drops some. The repertoire consists of fewer than 900,000 clones, with about 17% occurring once and the leading ten covering roughly 0.025%. Source material: naive CD4+ T cells from blood. The receptors shown here come from a young woman in good health.

J is TRBJ2-7 and V is TRBV11-1, with 14 positions matching TRBD2. This CDR3 has 17 residues. The trim removed 5 bases at V and 3 bases at J, leaving 9 bases unmatched. Germline values: CDR1 SGHAT, CDR2 FQDESV (reference sequence). CDR3 sequence: CASSPGLAGAWLYEQYF. CDR3 sequence (DNA): TGTGCCAGCAGCCCGGGACTAGCGGGAGCTTGGCTCTACGAGCAGTACTTC.

This clone showed up just a few times. The CDR3 sequence is CASRGQGLNGELFF. The CDR3 DNA sequence: TGTGCCAGCAGGGGTCAGGGTCTGAACGGGGAGCTGTTTTTT. The V and J genes are TRBV6-5 and TRBJ2-2; tentatively, D is TRBD1 (5 bases). CDR3 length: 14 residues. Germline-derived CDR1 and CDR2 are MNHEY and SVGAGI. V was clipped by 6 bases and J by 7 bases, with 15 bases between them.

This clone appeared a few times. The rearrangement links TRBV5-5 to TRBJ2-1, with a tentative D call TRBD1 (5 bases). The CDR3 contains 14 residues. The ends were cut back, 1 base at V and 9 bases at J, with 14 bases in the middle. CDR1 and CDR2 (germline): SGHKS, YYEKEE (reference sequence). The CDR3 is CASSLWAGLSEQFF. CDR3 bases: TGTGCCAGCAGCTTGTGGGCAGGGTTGTCTGAGCAGTTCTTC.

This clone has a handful of counts. The chain recombines TRBV13 with TRBJ2-1, with 10 positions matching TRBD2. The ends lost 5 bases at V and 9 bases at J; junction bases unmatched: 7. CDR3 length: 14 amino acids. The germline gives CDR1 PRHDT, CDR2 FYEKMQ (reference sequence). The CDR3 nucleotides are TGTGCCAGCAGCATTCAACTAGCGGGGTTTGAGCAGTTCTTC. Its translation is CASSIQLAGFEQFF. The entire variable domain, with the rest obtained from reference TRBV13 and TRBJ2-1, is as follows: AAGVIQSPRHLIKEKRETATLKCYPIPRHDTVYWYQQGPGQDPQFLISFYEKMQSDKGSIPDRFSAQQFSDYHSELNMSSLELGDSALYFCASSIQLAGFEQFFGPGTRLTVL.

This clone was detected only a few times. The CDR3 sequence: CASSEARQTDTQYF. Here the CDR3 DNA reads TGTGCCAGCAGTGAAGCCCGTCAGACAGATACGCAGTATTTT. This chain joins TRBV2 and TRBJ2-3; D is ambiguous. The V and J ends lost 0 bases and 3 bases respectively, with 7 bases between them. The CDR3 totals 14 residues. In germline, CDR1 is SNHLY, CDR2 FYNNEI.

The sample holds a few counts of this clone. The CDR3, as DNA: TGTGCCATCAGTGAGTCGGGTGACGATCAGCCCCAGCATTTT. It codes for CAISESGDDQPQHF. The chain has TRBV10-3 and TRBJ1-5; no definite D call. This CDR3 has 14 residues. V lost 0 bases, J lost 5 bases, and 8 bases lay in between. CDR1 is ENHRY and CDR2 is SYGVKD in the germline V gene.

This clone came up a few times. The chain uses TRBV4-3 and TRBJ1-5; D might be TRBD1 (5 bases). V gave up 0 bases and J gave up 7 bases, with 13 bases separating them. This CDR3 is built from 15 residues. Germline assignment: CDR1 LGHNA and CDR2 YSLEER. The CDR3 DNA sequence: TGCGCCAGCAGCCAAGAAACGGGACGATCCCAGCCCCAGCATTTT. This translates into CASSQETGRSQPQHF.

This clone showed up just a few times. The chain recombines TRBV19 with TRBJ2-3; weak D call: TRBD1 (6 bases). This CDR3 region has 15 residues. The germline V and J ends were trimmed by 6 bases and 5 bases, with 18 bases remaining between them. Germline V gene lookup returns CDR1 LNHDA and CDR2 SQIVND (reference sequence). CDR3 loop: CASSYPGAGGDTQYF. As DNA, the CDR3 is TGTGCCAGTAGCTACCCAGGGGCTGGGGGAGATACGCAGTATTTT.

This clone was detected only a few times. The chain joins TRBV11-2 to TRBJ2-5; 10 bases align to TRBD1. With 6 bases clipped from V and 5 bases from J, the junction kept 6 bases outside the gene matches. The CDR3 consists of 14 residues. Germline V gives CDR1 SGHAT, CDR2 FQNNGV. For the CDR3, the DNA is TGTGCCAGCAGGCGGACAGGGGGTGTTGAGACCCAGTACTTC. It encodes CASRRTGGVETQYF.

This chain uses TRBV7-2 with TRBJ2-2, with D unresolved. The CDR3 is made up of 15 amino acids. Germline V gene data show CDR1 as SGHTA and CDR2 as FQGNSA. Between the trimmed V and J ends, which lost 1 base and 5 bases, there was a span of 11 bases. The CDR3 DNA follows: TGTGCCAGCAGCTTAGTAACGGGTAGGACCGGGGAGCTGTTTTTT. Its protein product is CASSLVTGRTGELFF.

The CDR3 loop is CASSQLPGQEQFF. The CDR3 DNA is TGTGCCAGCAGCCAATTACCTGGACAGGAGCAGTTCTTC. V is TRBV14 and J is TRBJ2-1, with D perhaps matching TRBD1 (6 bases). V lost 2 bases and J lost 10, with 12 bases in between. The germline V gene encodes CDR1 SGHDN and CDR2 FVKESK. The CDR3 consists of 13 residues.